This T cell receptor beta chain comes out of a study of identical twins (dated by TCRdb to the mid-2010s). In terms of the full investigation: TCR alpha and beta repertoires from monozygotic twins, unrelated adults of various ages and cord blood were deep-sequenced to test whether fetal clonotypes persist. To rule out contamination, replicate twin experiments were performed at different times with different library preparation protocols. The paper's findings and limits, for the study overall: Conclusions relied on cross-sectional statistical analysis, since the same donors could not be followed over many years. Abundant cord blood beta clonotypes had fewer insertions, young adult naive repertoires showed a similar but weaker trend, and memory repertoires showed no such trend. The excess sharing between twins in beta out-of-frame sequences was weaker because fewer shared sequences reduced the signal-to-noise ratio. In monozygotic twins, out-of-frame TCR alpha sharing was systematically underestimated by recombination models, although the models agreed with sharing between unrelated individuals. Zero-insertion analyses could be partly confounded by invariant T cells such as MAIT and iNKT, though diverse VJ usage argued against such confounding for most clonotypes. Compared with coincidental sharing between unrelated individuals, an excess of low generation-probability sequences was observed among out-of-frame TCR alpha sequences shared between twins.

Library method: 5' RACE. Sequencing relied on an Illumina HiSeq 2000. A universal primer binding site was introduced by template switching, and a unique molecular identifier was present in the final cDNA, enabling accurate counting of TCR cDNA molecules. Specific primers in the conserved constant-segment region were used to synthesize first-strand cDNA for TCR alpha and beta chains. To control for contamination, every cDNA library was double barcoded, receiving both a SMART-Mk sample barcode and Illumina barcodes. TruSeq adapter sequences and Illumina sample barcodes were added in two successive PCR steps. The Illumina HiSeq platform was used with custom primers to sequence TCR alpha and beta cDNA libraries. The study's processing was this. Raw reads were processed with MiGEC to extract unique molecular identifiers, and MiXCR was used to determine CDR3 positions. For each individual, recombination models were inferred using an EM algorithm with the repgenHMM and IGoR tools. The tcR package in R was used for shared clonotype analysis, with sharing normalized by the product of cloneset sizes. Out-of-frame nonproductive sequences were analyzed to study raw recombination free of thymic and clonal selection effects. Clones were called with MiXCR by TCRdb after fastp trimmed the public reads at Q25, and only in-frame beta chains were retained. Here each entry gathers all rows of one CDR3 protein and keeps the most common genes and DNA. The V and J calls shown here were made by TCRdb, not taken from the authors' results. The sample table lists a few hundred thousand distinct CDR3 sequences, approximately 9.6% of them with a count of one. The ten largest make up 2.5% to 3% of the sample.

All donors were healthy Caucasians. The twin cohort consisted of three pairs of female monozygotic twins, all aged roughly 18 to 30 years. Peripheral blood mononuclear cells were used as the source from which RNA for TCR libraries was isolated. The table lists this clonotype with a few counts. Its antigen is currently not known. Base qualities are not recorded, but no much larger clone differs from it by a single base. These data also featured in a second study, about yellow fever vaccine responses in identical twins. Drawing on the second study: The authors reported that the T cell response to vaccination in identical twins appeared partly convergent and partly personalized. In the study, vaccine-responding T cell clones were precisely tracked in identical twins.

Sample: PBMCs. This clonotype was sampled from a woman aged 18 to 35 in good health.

The CDR3 reads as follows: CASSQTGAEQFF. The DNA sequence reads TGTGCCAGCAGCCAAACAGGGGCTGAGCAGTTCTTC. This sequence uses TRBV7-8 and TRBJ2-1, and 7 bases in between align with TRBD1. Per the germline V gene, SGHVS is the CDR1 and FQNEAQ is the CDR2. The cysteine opens and the phenylalanine closes a CDR3 of 12 amino acids. Only CDR3 DNA is held: 36 bases, read in frame from base 1. V lost 5 bases and J lost 9 bases, and the count of bases not matched to a germline gene is 4.